Sequencing of this T cell receptor beta chain was carried out in a study of blood T cell repertoires in COVID-19. The germline V and J ends were trimmed by 1 base and 4 bases, with 13 bases remaining between them. Germline CDR1 is SGHTA and CDR2 is FQGTGA. The CDR3 is made up of 15 amino acids. The method was immunoSEQ multiplex PCR; TCRdb's version includes in-frame clones alone and lacks a portion of them. Among 300,000 to 400,000 clones listed, more than 75% were seen once. V usage is TRBV7-3 and J usage is TRBJ1-1; D is perhaps TRBD1 (6 bases). The origin of this receptor is a human donor in a cohort sampled during active COVID-19. Sequencing was done on a sample of peripheral blood. The CDR3 region is CASSLNAGELTEAFF. The CDR3 DNA follows: TGTGCCAGCAGCTTAAACGCAGGGGAACTCACTGAAGCTTTCTTT.